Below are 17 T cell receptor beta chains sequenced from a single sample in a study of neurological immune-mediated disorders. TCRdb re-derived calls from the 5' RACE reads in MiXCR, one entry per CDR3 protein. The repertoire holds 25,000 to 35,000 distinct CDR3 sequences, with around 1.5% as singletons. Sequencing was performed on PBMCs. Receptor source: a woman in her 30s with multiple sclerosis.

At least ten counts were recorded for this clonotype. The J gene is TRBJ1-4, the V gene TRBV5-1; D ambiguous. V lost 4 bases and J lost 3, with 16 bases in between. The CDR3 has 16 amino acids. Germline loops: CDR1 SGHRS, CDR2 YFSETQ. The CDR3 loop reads CASSKQTGSPNEKLFF. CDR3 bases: TGCGCCAGCAGCAAGCAAACCGGGTCGCCTAATGAAAAACTGTTTTTT.

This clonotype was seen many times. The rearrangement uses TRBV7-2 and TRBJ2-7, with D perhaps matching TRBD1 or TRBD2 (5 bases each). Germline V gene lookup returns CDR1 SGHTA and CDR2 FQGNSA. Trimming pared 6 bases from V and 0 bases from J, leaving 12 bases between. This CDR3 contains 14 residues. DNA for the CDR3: TGTGCCAGCAGACGGGACCGGAGCTCCTACGAGCAGTACTTC. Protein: CASRRDRSSYEQYF. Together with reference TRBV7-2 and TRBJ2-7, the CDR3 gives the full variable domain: GAGVSQSPSNKVTEKGKDVELRCDPISGHTALYWYRQSLGQGLEFLIYFQGNSAPDKSGLPSDRFSAERTGGSVSTLTIQRTQQEDSAVYLCASRRDRSSYEQYFGPGTRLTVT.

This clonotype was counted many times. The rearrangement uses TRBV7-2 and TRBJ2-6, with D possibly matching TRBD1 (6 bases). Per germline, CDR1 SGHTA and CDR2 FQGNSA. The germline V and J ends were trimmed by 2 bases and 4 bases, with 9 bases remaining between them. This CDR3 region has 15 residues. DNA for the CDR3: TGTGCCAGCAGCTTACAGGGGCCCGGGGCCAACGTCCTGACTTTC. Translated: CASSLQGPGANVLTF.

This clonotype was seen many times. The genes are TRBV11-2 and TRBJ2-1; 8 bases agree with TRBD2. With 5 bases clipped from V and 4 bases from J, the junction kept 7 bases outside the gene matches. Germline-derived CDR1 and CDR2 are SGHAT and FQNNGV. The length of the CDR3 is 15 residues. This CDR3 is CASSPGTSSYNEQFF. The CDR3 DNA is TGTGCCAGCAGCCCCGGGACTAGTTCGTACAATGAGCAGTTCTTC.

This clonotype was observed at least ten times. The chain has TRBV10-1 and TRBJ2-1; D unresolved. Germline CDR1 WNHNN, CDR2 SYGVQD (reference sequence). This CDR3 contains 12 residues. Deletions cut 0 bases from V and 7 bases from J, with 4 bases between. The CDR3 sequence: CASSESWNEQFF. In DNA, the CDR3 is TGCGCCAGCAGTGAGTCGTGGAATGAGCAGTTCTTC.

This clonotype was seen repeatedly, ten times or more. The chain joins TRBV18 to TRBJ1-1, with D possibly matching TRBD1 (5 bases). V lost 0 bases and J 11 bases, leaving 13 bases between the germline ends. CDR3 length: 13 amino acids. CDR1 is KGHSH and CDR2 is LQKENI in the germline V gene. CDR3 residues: CASSPPQRGDAFF. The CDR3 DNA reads TGTGCCAGCTCACCACCTCAAAGGGGAGACGCTTTCTTT.

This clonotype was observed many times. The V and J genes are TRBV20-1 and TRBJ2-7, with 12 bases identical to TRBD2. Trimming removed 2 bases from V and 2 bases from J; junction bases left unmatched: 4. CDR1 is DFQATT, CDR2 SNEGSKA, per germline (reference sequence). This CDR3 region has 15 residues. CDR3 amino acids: CSARKTSGGPYEQYF. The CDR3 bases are TGCAGTGCTAGAAAGACTAGCGGGGGCCCCTACGAGCAGTACTTC.

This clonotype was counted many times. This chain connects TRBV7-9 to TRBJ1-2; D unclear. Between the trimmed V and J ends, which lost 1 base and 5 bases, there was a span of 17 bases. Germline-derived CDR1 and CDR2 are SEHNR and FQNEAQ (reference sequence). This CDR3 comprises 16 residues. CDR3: CASSLEVRGGSYGYTF. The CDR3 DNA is TGTGCCAGCAGCTTAGAAGTTCGGGGAGGCTCTTATGGCTACACCTTC.

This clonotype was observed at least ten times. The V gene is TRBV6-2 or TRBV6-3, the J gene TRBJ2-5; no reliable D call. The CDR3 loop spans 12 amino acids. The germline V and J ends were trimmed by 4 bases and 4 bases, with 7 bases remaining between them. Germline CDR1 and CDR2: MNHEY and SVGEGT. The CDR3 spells CASSFVGETQYF. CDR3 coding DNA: TGTGCCAGCAGTTTTGTTGGAGAGACCCAGTACTTC.

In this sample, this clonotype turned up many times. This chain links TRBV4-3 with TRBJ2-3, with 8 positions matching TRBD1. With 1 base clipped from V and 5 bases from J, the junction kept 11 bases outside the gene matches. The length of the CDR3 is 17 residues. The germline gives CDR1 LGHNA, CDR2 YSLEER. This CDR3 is CASSQGTRQGALDTQYF. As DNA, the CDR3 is TGCGCCAGCAGCCAAGGGACGCGGCAGGGGGCTTTAGATACGCAGTATTTT.

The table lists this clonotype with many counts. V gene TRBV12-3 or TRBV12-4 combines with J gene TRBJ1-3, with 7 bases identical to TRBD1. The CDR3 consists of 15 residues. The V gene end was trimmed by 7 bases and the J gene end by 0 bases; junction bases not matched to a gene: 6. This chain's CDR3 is CASTLTGPSGNTIYF. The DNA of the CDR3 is TGTGCCAGCACCCTGACAGGGCCCTCTGGAAACACCATATATTTT.

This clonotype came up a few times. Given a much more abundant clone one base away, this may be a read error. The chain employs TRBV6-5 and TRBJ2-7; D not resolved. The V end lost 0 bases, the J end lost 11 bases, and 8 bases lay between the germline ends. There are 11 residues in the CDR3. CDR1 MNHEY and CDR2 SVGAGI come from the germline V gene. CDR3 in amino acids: CASSYSSEKYF. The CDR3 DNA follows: TGTGCCAGCAGTTACTCCAGTGAGAAGTACTTC.

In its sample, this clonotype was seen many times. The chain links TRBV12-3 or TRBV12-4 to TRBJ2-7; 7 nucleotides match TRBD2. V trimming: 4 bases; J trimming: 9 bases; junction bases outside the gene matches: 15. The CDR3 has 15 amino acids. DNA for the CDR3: TGTGCCAGCAGTTCCTCTCCGGGAGCGGGGATCGGGCAGTACTTC. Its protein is CASSSSPGAGIGQYF.

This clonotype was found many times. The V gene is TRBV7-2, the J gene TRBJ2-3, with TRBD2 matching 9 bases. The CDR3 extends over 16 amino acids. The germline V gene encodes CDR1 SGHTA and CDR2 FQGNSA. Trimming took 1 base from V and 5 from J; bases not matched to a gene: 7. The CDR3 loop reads CASSLVRGGARDTQYF. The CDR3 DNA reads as TGTGCCAGCAGCTTAGTGCGCGGGGGGGCCAGAGATACGCAGTATTTT.

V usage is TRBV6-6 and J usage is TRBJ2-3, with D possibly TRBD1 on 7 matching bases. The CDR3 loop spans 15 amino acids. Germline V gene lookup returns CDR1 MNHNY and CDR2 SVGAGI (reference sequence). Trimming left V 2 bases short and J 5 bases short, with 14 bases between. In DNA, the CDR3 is TGTGCCAGCAGTTACGGCAGGGGGGTAGTAGATACGCAGTATTTT. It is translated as CASSYGRGVVDTQYF.

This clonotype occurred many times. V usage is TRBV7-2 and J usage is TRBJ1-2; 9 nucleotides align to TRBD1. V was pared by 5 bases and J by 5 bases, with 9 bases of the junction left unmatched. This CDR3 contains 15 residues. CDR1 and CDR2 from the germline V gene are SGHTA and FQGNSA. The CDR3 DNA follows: TGTGCCAGCAGCCCGGACAGGGGCCTGACGTATGGCTACACCTTC. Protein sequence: CASSPDRGLTYGYTF. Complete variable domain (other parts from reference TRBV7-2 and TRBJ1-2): GAGVSQSPSNKVTEKGKDVELRCDPISGHTALYWYRQSLGQGLEFLIYFQGNSAPDKSGLPSDRFSAERTGGSVSTLTIQRTQQEDSAVYLCASSPDRGLTYGYTFGSGTRLTVV.

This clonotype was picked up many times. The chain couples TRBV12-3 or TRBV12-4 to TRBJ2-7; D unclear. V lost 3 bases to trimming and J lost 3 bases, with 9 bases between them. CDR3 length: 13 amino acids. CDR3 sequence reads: CASSFQDLYEQYF. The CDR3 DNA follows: TGTGCCAGCAGTTTCCAGGACCTCTACGAGCAGTACTTC.